This T cell receptor beta chain was recovered during a study of blood T cells in healthy people across ages. On this clonotype: Its antigen remains unidentified.

The CDR3 covers 13 residues. V shed 0 bases and J shed 14 bases, with 13 bases lying between them. The germline V gene has CDR1 LGHNA and CDR2 YSLEER. The study, taken as a whole, reports: A greater number of naive CD4+ cells and higher diversity distinguished long-lived donors from aged donors.

A second PCR of about 7 to 12 cycles used a sample-barcoded 5' primer and a J-beta primer mix. Every single cDNA molecule received a tag from a template-switch adaptor with 12 random nucleotides. Each CDR3 protein gets one entry after TCRdb re-called the 5' RACE reads with MiXCR. This sample has over a million distinct CDR3 sequences, with less than 25% found just once. Separately, the same data were catalogued under a study of T cells of mothers and their children.

What was sequenced was blood. The V call is TRBV4-3, the J call TRBJ1-4; D is ambiguous. This clonotype was sampled from a girl aged 2 to 10 in good health. The CDR3 region is CASSQEALEVLFF. For the CDR3, the DNA is TGCGCCAGCAGCCAAGAGGCCTTAGAGGTTCTGTTTTTT.